These 27 T cell receptor beta chains were all obtained from the same sample, sequenced in a study of blood T cell repertoires in COVID-19. The protocol was immunoSEQ multiplex PCR, while the TCRdb copy is restricted to in-frame clones and leaves out a portion. The data hold tens of thousands of clones, with 75% to 80% observed a single time. The sample consisted of peripheral blood. These receptors originate from a woman of 80 years or more with acute or convalescent COVID-19.

The rearrangement joins TRBV10-2 to TRBJ2-1; tentatively, D is TRBD2 (6 bases). The V gene's germline CDR1 is WSHSY and CDR2 SAAADI. Trimming left V 0 bases short and J 1 base short, with 10 bases between. The CDR3 is 16 residues long. CDR3 nucleotide sequence: TGCGCCAGCAGTGAGTCGGGACTGAAATCCTACAATGAGCAGTTCTTC. Translation: CASSESGLKSYNEQFF.

This chain's CDR3 is CASSISRLSNQPQHF. In DNA, the CDR3 is TGTGCCAGTAGTATATCCAGACTAAGCAATCAGCCCCAGCATTTT. The chain is built from TRBV19 and TRBJ1-5; D is ambiguous. CDR1 is LNHDA, CDR2 SQIVND, per germline (reference sequence). The CDR3 runs to 15 residues. V gave up 2 bases and J gave up 1 base, with 9 bases separating them. Supplemented by reference TRBV19 and TRBJ1-5, the full variable domain reads DGGITQSPKYLFRKEGQNVTLSCEQNLNHDAMYWYRQDPGQGLRLIYYSQIVNDFQKGDIAEGYSVSREKKESFPLTVTSAQKNPTAFYLCASSISRLSNQPQHFGDGTRLSIL.

In DNA, the CDR3 is TGTGCCAGCAGCTTAGGGGCTAGCGGGACCTACGAGCAGTACTTC. It encodes CASSLGASGTYEQYF. The chain is built from TRBV7-2 and TRBJ2-7; 9 bases agree with TRBD2. The germline V gene encodes CDR1 SGHTA and CDR2 FQGNSA. Trimming removed 1 base from V and 2 bases from J; junction bases left unmatched: 3. The CDR3 contains 15 residues.

The chain combines TRBV28 with TRBJ1-2, with a tentative D call TRBD1 (6 bases). This CDR3 is 13 amino acids long. The ends were cut back, 7 bases at V and 8 bases at J, with 17 bases in the middle. Germline V gene data show CDR1 as MDHEN and CDR2 as SYDVKM. For the CDR3, the DNA is TGTGCCAGCAAAGAGGGGGGGGCAAGGGGCTACACCTTC. Its protein is CASKEGGARGYTF.

The chain combines TRBV9 with TRBJ1-1; D is perhaps TRBD1 (6 bases). V lost 4 bases to trimming and J lost 2 bases, with 15 bases between them. This CDR3 comprises 15 residues. CDR1 and CDR2 (germline): SGDLS, YYNGEE. CDR3 amino acids: CASSISPGANTEAFF. In DNA form, the CDR3 reads TGTGCCAGCAGCATCTCACCAGGGGCAAACACTGAAGCTTTCTTT.

This chain links TRBV30 with TRBJ2-2, with a weak D call TRBD1 (6 bases). Germline CDR1 is GTSNPN and CDR2 is SVGIG (reference sequence). The CDR3 consists of 14 residues. V dropped 1 base and J dropped 7 bases, with 13 bases sitting between them. In DNA, the CDR3 is TGTGCCTGGAGTGGCCGGACCAGGGGCGGGGAGCTGTTTTTT. Protein: CAWSGRTRGGELFF.

The chain links TRBV10-1 to TRBJ1-4; possibly TRBD1 for D (5 bases). V lost 5 bases and J lost 5, with 9 bases in between. The CDR3 is made up of 13 amino acids. The germline V gene encodes CDR1 WNHNN and CDR2 SYGVQD (reference sequence). CDR3 DNA sequence: TGCGCCAGCAGTCTGGCAGGGAATGAAAAACTGTTTTTT. It yields the protein CASSLAGNEKLFF.

This clone was picked up one time. This rearrangement joins TRBV30 to TRBJ2-2; 11 nucleotides align to TRBD2. Germline-derived CDR1 and CDR2 are GTSNPN and SVGIG (reference sequence). The ends lost 4 bases at V and 4 bases at J; junction bases unmatched: 5. This CDR3 is 15 amino acids long. CDR3 sequence (DNA): TGTGCCTGGAAGCGACTAGCGGGATTCACCGGGGAGCTGTTTTTT. The encoded protein is CAWKRLAGFTGELFF.

This sequence joins TRBV24-1 and TRBJ2-3; TRBD1 agrees at 7 bases. This CDR3 region has 15 residues. V gave up 7 bases and J gave up 0 bases; unmatched junction bases: 6. Germline V gene sequence: CDR1 KGHDR, CDR2 SFDVKD. The CDR3 sequence is CATSLTGTSTDTQYF. The DNA of the CDR3 is TGTGCCACCAGCTTGACAGGGACGAGCACAGATACGCAGTATTTT.

The chain joins TRBV2 to TRBJ1-6; D not resolved. The CDR3 is 12 amino acids. Trimming took 6 bases from V and 7 from J, leaving 7 bases between them. Per germline, CDR1 SNHLY and CDR2 FYNNEI. The CDR3 DNA sequence: TGTGCCAGCAGCGACACCAATTCACCCCTCCACTTT. The encoded protein is CASSDTNSPLHF.

CDR3: CASSQDRASGGDGYTF. In DNA form, the CDR3 reads TGTGCCAGCAGCCAAGATCGAGCCTCAGGGGGCGATGGCTACACCTTC. The rearrangement uses TRBV4-2 and TRBJ1-2; 8 nucleotides line up with TRBD1. V lost 0 bases, J lost 6 bases, and 9 bases stayed unmatched. CDR1 is LGHNA and CDR2 is YNFKEQ in the germline V gene. CDR3 length equals 16 residues.

The V gene is TRBV28, the J gene TRBJ1-2; 9 bases are shared with TRBD1. V lost 5 bases, J lost 11 bases, and 15 bases stayed unmatched. CDR3 size: 15 residues. Looked up from germline, CDR1 is MDHEN and CDR2 is SYDVKM. The CDR3 bases are TGTGCCAGCAGTGCTCACAGGGGGCGAAGCCGTGGGTACACCTTC. Amino acids: CASSAHRGRSRGYTF.

The rearrangement uses TRBV12-3 or TRBV12-4 and TRBJ2-2; unclear D gene. The CDR3 loop spans 12 amino acids. The germline V and J ends were trimmed by 3 bases and 3 bases, with 2 bases remaining between them. The CDR3 DNA is TGTGCCAGCAGTTTCGACACCGGGGAGCTGTTTTTT. Encoded protein: CASSFDTGELFF.

This clone was observed many times. V usage is TRBV3-1 (or the pseudogene TRBV3-2) and J usage is TRBJ2-7; a weak D match, TRBD2 (6 bases). The V end lost 2 bases, the J end lost 7 bases, and 15 bases lay between the germline ends. The length of the CDR3 is 14 residues. CDR1 is LGHDT and CDR2 is YNNKEL in the germline V gene (reference sequence). The CDR3 nucleotides read TGTGCCAGCAGCCAAATCCGGGGACGGGGGGAGCAGTACTTC. This translates into CASSQIRGRGEQYF.

V and J are TRBV7-3 and TRBJ2-7; D remains ambiguous. CDR3 length: 14 amino acids. CDR1 SGHTA and CDR2 FQGTGA come from the germline V gene. V was clipped by 2 bases and J by 1 base, with 9 bases between them. The CDR3 sequence: CASSLSSNSYEQYF. In nucleotides, the CDR3 is TGTGCCAGCAGCTTATCCAGTAATTCCTACGAGCAGTACTTC.

This clone was seen only a few times. The V and J genes are TRBV5-1 and TRBJ1-2; 7 nucleotides agree with TRBD1. With V trimmed by 4 bases and J by 8 bases, 8 bases remained unmatched. The CDR3 is made up of 13 amino acids. The germline gives CDR1 SGHRS, CDR2 YFSETQ. The CDR3 loop is CASSTQGREGYTF. CDR3 nucleotide sequence: TGCGCCAGCAGCACACAGGGGAGAGAAGGCTACACCTTC. The full variable domain, rest sourced from reference TRBV5-1 and TRBJ1-2, is KAGVTQTPRYLIKTRGQQVTLSCSPISGHRSVSWYQQTPGQGLQFLFEYFSETQRNKGNFPGRFSGRQFSNSRSEMNVSTLELGDSALYLCASSTQGREGYTFGSGTRLTVV.

The V and J genes are TRBV3-1 (or the pseudogene TRBV3-2) and TRBJ1-2; 9 bases align to TRBD1. The CDR3 sequence is 13 residues long. The V gene's germline CDR1 is LGHDT and CDR2 YNNKEL (reference sequence). V dropped 4 bases and J dropped 4; count of bases not matched to a gene: 1. The CDR3 here is CASSPDRGYGYTF. For the CDR3, the DNA is TGTGCCAGCAGCCCGGACAGGGGCTATGGCTACACCTTC.

The J gene is TRBJ2-5, the V gene TRBV9; the D gene is possibly TRBD2 (5 bases). Per the germline V gene, CDR1 is SGDLS and CDR2 is YYNGEE. The V and J ends lost 0 bases and 5 bases respectively, with 14 bases between them. The CDR3 is 15 residues long. The CDR3 sequence is CASSVAPQAAETQYF. CDR3 DNA: TGTGCCAGCAGCGTAGCCCCCCAAGCGGCTGAGACCCAGTACTTC.

The chain recombines TRBV2 with TRBJ1-5; 8 bases agree with TRBD1. Trimming at V came to 6 bases and at J to 5 bases, leaving 6 bases not matched to a gene. Germline assignment: CDR1 SNHLY and CDR2 FYNNEI. The CDR3 is 14 amino acids. The CDR3 here is CASSQDREYQPQHF. CDR3 nucleotide sequence: TGTGCCAGCAGCCAGGACAGGGAATATCAGCCCCAGCATTTT. Full variable domain (remainder filled in from reference TRBV2 and TRBJ1-5): EPEVTQTPSHQVTQMGQEVILRCVPISNHLYFYWYRQILGQKVEFLVSFYNNEISEKSEIFDDQFSVERPDGSNFTLKIRSTKLEDSAMYFCASSQDREYQPQHFGDGTRLSIL.

The J gene is TRBJ2-7, the V gene TRBV6-5; weak D call: TRBD1 (6 bases). From germline, CDR1 is MNHEY and CDR2 SVGAGI. Trimming cost V 6 bases and J 3 bases, with 15 bases left between them. The length of the CDR3 is 14 residues. Here the CDR3 reads CASSWGTSNYEQYF. As DNA, the CDR3 is TGTGCCAGCAGCTGGGGGACATCGAACTACGAGCAGTACTTC.

The V gene is TRBV5-4, the J gene TRBJ2-5, with 7 bases fitting TRBD1. Unmatched junction bases numbered 8, after V lost 4 bases and J lost 5 bases. The CDR3 totals 14 residues. Per germline, CDR1 SGHNT and CDR2 YYREEE (reference sequence). The CDR3 loop is CASSPGGSSETQYF. CDR3 nucleotide sequence: TGTGCCAGCAGCCCAGGGGGAAGTAGTGAGACCCAGTACTTC.

The V and J genes are TRBV9 and TRBJ1-1, with a weak D call TRBD1 (6 bases). The CDR3 has 14 amino acids. Germline V gene data show CDR1 as SGDLS and CDR2 as YYNGEE. The V and J ends lost 4 bases and 0 bases respectively, with 10 bases between them. The CDR3: CASSPGQMNTEAFF. CDR3 bases: TGTGCCAGCAGCCCCGGACAGATGAACACTGAAGCTTTCTTT.

The chain employs TRBV4-1 and TRBJ1-3; a weak D match, TRBD1 (5 bases). There are 15 residues in the CDR3. The germline gives CDR1 MGHRA, CDR2 YSYEKL. V was pared by 0 bases and J by 0 bases, with 6 bases between. The CDR3 nucleotides are TGCGCCAGCAGCCAAGACGACAGCTCTGGAAACACCATATATTTT. Translation: CASSQDDSSGNTIYF.

The chain joins TRBV6-6 to TRBJ2-2; D might be TRBD2 (5 bases). Looked up from germline, CDR1 is MNHNY and CDR2 is SVGAGI (reference sequence). The CDR3 length is 15 residues. V lost 8 bases and J 1 base, leaving 14 bases between the germline ends. In DNA, the CDR3 is TGTGCCAGCTCTACGGCAGCGGTGAACACCGGGGAGCTGTTTTTT. Its protein is CASSTAAVNTGELFF.

The chain combines TRBV30 with TRBJ2-7; 8 bases are a match to TRBD2. The CDR3 is 15 amino acids. Trimming took 5 bases from V and 2 from J; bases not matched to a gene: 11. Germline V CDR1 and CDR2: GTSNPN, SVGIG (reference sequence). In DNA form, the CDR3 reads TGTGCCTGGGACCTGGGGGCGGGAGGTGCCTACGAGCAGTACTTC. Encoded protein: CAWDLGAGGAYEQYF.

The rearrangement joins TRBV7-2 to TRBJ2-7, with D possibly matching TRBD2 (7 bases). This CDR3 comprises 14 residues. Trimming stripped 7 bases from V and 2 bases from J, with 15 bases between. Germline CDR1 reads SGHTA; CDR2 reads FQGNSA. CDR3 coding DNA: TGTGCCAGCACCGAGGGGGGGAGTCCCTACGAGCAGTACTTC. This translates into CASTEGGSPYEQYF. The full variable domain, rest sourced from reference TRBV7-2 and TRBJ2-7, is GAGVSQSPSNKVTEKGKDVELRCDPISGHTALYWYRQSLGQGLEFLIYFQGNSAPDKSGLPSDRFSAERTGGSVSTLTIQRTQQEDSAVYLCASTEGGSPYEQYFGPGTRLTVT.

The chain employs TRBV9 and TRBJ2-2, with TRBD2 matching 7 bases. This CDR3 is built from 16 residues. Germline V lookup: CDR1 SGDLS, CDR2 YYNGEE. V lost 2 bases, J lost 2 bases, and 6 bases stayed unmatched. The CDR3 bases are TGTGCCAGCAGCGTGGGAGCGGGACCTAACACCGGGGAGCTGTTTTTT. Its protein product is CASSVGAGPNTGELFF.